The 7 T cell receptor beta chains below all came from one sample that was sequenced in a study of beta chain features in type 1 diabetes. The study reverse transcribed the entire isolated RNA, so it sequenced expressed TCRB transcripts. Some clones are missing from TCRdb's copy, which holds only in-frame ones; the method was immunoSEQ multiplex PCR. The sample shows fewer than 250,000 clones, over 8.5% of them seen only once. The sequencing sample was made of naive CD4+ T cells from blood. The origin of the receptors is a woman under 30 in good health.

This clone was seen a handful of times. The chain has TRBV4-1 and TRBJ2-5, with 7 positions matching TRBD2. Looked up from germline, CDR1 is MGHRA and CDR2 is YSYEKL. The V segment lost 0 bases and the J segment 4 bases; nucleotides outside the gene matches: 8. The CDR3 contains 16 residues. The CDR3 DNA follows: TGCGCCAGCAGCCAAGAGCTCGGCGGGAGATCAGAGACCCAGTACTTC. It is translated as CASSQELGGRSETQYF.

This clone was seen only a few times. This chain uses TRBV6-1 with TRBJ2-1, with 12 bases lining up with TRBD1. V dropped 7 bases and J dropped 8; count of bases not matched to a gene: 9. This CDR3 is built from 15 residues. Germline V gene lookup returns CDR1 MNHNS and CDR2 SASEGT. The CDR3 sequence is CASNIRDRGRHEQFF. The CDR3 bases are TGTGCCAGCAATATCCGGGACAGGGGGCGTCATGAGCAGTTCTTC.

This clone was recorded a few times. The genes are TRBV19 and TRBJ1-5; TRBD1 agrees at 8 bases. CDR3 length equals 15 residues. Germline assignment: CDR1 LNHDA and CDR2 SQIVND (reference sequence). V lost 3 bases to trimming and J lost 0 bases; unmatched junction nucleotides: 1. CDR3 nucleotides: TGTGCCAGTAGTATCGGACAGGGTAGCAATCAGCCCCAGCATTTT. The encoded protein is CASSIGQGSNQPQHF.

This clone was observed a handful of times. This sequence joins TRBV5-1 and TRBJ2-1; possibly TRBD1 for D (5 bases). The CDR3 length is 15 residues. In germline, CDR1 is SGHRS, CDR2 YFSETQ. V was trimmed by 1 base and J by 10 bases, leaving 18 bases between them. In DNA, the CDR3 is TGCGCCAGCAGCTTGTCCTCGAAGGGGTTGGAGGAGCAGTTCTTC. This translates into CASSLSSKGLEEQFF. The full variable domain, its missing parts supplied by reference TRBV5-1 and TRBJ2-1, is KAGVTQTPRYLIKTRGQQVTLSCSPISGHRSVSWYQQTPGQGLQFLFEYFSETQRNKGNFPGRFSGRQFSNSRSEMNVSTLELGDSALYLCASSLSSKGLEEQFFGPGTRLTVL.

V gene TRBV7-8 combines with J gene TRBJ2-2; the D is unclear. Germline values: CDR1 SGHVS, CDR2 FQNEAQ. This CDR3 comprises 14 residues. V gave up 1 base and J gave up 0 bases, with 3 bases separating them. The CDR3 loop reads CASSLVANTGELFF. In nucleotides, the CDR3 is TGTGCCAGCAGCTTAGTAGCGAACACCGGGGAGCTGTTTTTT.

This clone was picked up a small number of times. V and J are TRBV7-9 and TRBJ2-7, with 7 bases that match TRBD1. The CDR3 has 14 amino acids. Germline trimming cut 7 bases from V and 1 base from J; bases unmatched to any gene: 7. CDR1 and CDR2 from the germline V gene are SEHNR and FQNEAQ (reference sequence). CDR3 in DNA: TGTGCCAGCACCAACAGGGGTGAATCCTACGAGCAGTACTTC. Translated, it gives CASTNRGESYEQYF. Full variable domain (rest looked up from reference TRBV7-9 and TRBJ2-7): DTGVSQNPRHKITKRGQNVTFRCDPISEHNRLYWYRQTLGQGPEFLTYFQNEAQLEKSRLLSDRFSAERPKGSFSTLEIQRTEQGDSAMYLCASTNRGESYEQYFGPGTRLTVT.

This chain joins TRBV7-3 and TRBJ2-1, with 11 bases matching TRBD2. The junction had 9 bases not matched to a gene; V was cut back by 5 bases and J by 3 bases. Germline CDR1 is SGHTA and CDR2 is FQGTGA. The CDR3 covers 17 residues. The CDR3 sequence is CASSMDPSGGLYNEQFF. The CDR3 DNA reads as TGTGCCAGCAGCATGGACCCTAGCGGGGGGCTCTACAATGAGCAGTTCTTC. Looking up the rest from reference TRBV7-3 and TRBJ2-1 gives the full variable domain: GAGVSQTPSNKVTEKGKYVELRCDPISGHTALYWYRQSLGQGPEFLIYFQGTGAADDSGLPNDRFFAVRPEGSVSTLKIQRTERGDSAVYLCASSMDPSGGLYNEQFFGPGTRLTVL.